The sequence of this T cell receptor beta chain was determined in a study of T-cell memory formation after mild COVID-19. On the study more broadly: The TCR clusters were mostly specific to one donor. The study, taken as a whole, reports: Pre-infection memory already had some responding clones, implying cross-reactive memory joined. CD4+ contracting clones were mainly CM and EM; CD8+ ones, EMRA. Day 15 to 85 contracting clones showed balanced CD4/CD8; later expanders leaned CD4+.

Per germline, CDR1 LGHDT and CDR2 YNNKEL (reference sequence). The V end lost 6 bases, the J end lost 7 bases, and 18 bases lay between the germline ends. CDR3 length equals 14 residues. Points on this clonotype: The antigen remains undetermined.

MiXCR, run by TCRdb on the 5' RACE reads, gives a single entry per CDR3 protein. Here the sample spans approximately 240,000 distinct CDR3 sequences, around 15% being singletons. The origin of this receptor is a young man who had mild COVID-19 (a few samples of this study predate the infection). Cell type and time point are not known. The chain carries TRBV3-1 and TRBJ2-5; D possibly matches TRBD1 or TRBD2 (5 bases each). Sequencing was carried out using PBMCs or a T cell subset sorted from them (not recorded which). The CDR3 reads CASSPRLKGRTQYF. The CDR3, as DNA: TGTGCCAGCAGTCCAAGGTTGAAGGGGAGGACCCAGTACTTC.